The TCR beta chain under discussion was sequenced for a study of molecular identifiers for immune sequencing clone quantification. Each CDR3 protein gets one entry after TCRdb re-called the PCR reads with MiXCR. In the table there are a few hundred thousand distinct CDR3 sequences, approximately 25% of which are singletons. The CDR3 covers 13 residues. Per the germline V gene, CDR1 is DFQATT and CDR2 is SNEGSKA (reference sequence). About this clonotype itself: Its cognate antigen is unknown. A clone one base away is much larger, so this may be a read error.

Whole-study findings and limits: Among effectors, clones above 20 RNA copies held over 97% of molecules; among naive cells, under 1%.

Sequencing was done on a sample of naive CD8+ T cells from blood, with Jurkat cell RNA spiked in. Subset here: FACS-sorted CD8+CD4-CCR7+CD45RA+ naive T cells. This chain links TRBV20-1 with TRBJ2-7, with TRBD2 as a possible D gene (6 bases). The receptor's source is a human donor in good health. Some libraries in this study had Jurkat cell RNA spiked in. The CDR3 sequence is CSARGGVAYEKYF. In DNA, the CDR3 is TGCAGTGCTAGAGGCGGGGTCGCCTACGAGAAGTACTTC.